These 24 T cell receptor beta chains came from one sample sequenced in a study of beta chain features in type 1 diabetes. Isolated RNA was reverse transcribed in full, so expressed TCRB transcripts were sequenced. The method was immunoSEQ multiplex PCR; TCRdb's version includes in-frame clones alone and lacks a portion of them. The profile covers 350,000 to 450,000 clones, with over 12% appearing a single time and approximately 0.019% taken by the ten largest. Sequenced material: naive CD4+ T cells from blood. All receptors derive from a woman aged 18-30 years in good health.

This clone has just a few counts. V usage is TRBV29-1 and J usage is TRBJ2-1; 11 bases fit TRBD1. The junction had 14 bases not matched to a gene; V was cut back by 4 bases and J by 0 bases. The CDR3 spans 19 residues. Germline CDR1 SQVTM, CDR2 ANQGSEA. The CDR3 DNA reads TGCAGCGTTGCGAGATACGGACAGGGGGCGACGGCCTCCTACAATGAGCAGTTCTTC. Translation: CSVARYGQGATASYNEQFF.

This chain uses TRBV28 with TRBJ2-5; D is perhaps TRBD2 (6 bases). Germline V gene lookup returns CDR1 MDHEN and CDR2 SYDVKM. The germline V and J ends were trimmed by 1 base and 0 bases, with 12 bases remaining between them. CDR3 length equals 16 residues. The CDR3 sequence is CASSLYGGTHQETQYF. CDR3 in DNA: TGTGCCAGCAGTTTATATGGAGGGACCCACCAAGAGACCCAGTACTTC.

Only a few counts were recorded for this clone. The chain carries TRBV29-1 and TRBJ2-7; 7 bases line up with TRBD1. V lost 8 bases to trimming and J lost 3 bases; unmatched junction nucleotides: 7. From germline, CDR1 is SQVTM and CDR2 ANQGSEA. This CDR3 has 12 residues. Here the CDR3 DNA reads TGCAGCCACCAGGGGGAAAACTACGAGCAGTACTTC. Encoded protein: CSHQGENYEQYF.

This clone was seen only a few times. V and J are TRBV19 and TRBJ1-5; D perhaps matches TRBD1 (6 bases). V lost 6 bases and J lost 1, with 16 bases in between. In germline, CDR1 is LNHDA, CDR2 SQIVND (reference sequence). This CDR3 spans 16 amino acids. CDR3 protein: CASSEQGRGSNQPQHF. For the CDR3, the DNA is TGTGCCAGTAGCGAACAGGGAAGGGGAAGCAATCAGCCCCAGCATTTT.

This clone was found a few times. V usage is TRBV21-1 and J usage is TRBJ2-3; the table's D call, TRBD2, has no DNA check behind it. TRBV21-1 is labeled a pseudogene. The CDR3 contains 13 residues. The CDR3 loop is CASSKDFTDTQYF. CDR3 DNA: TGTGCCAGCAGCAAGGACTTCACAGATACGCAGTATTTT.

This clone was seen only a few times. This chain connects TRBV5-1 to TRBJ1-5; 7 nucleotides line up with TRBD1. The V gene end was trimmed by 3 bases and the J gene end by 1 base; junction bases not matched to a gene: 4. This CDR3 spans 15 amino acids. Germline lookup yields CDR1 SGHRS and CDR2 YFSETQ. This CDR3 is CASSSTGLSNQPQHF. In nucleotides, the CDR3 is TGCGCCAGCAGCTCGACAGGGTTGAGCAATCAGCCCCAGCATTTT.

The sample holds one count of this clone. The J gene is TRBJ1-2, the V gene TRBV5-1; TRBD1 is a possible D gene (5 bases). The V end lost 0 bases, the J end lost 8 bases, and 11 bases lay between the germline ends. This CDR3 comprises 13 residues. Per germline, CDR1 SGHRS and CDR2 YFSETQ. CDR3 sequence: CASSLGAGRGYTF. CDR3 coding DNA: TGCGCCAGCAGCTTGGGGGCAGGGCGGGGCTACACCTTC.

This clone occurred a few times. The chain combines TRBV10-3 with TRBJ2-7; 10 bases match TRBD2. Trimming cost V 3 bases and J 4 bases; bases outside gene matches: 6. The CDR3 extends over 15 amino acids. The germline CDR1 and CDR2 sequences are ENHRY and SYGVKD. CDR3 amino acids: CAISDRGLAAYEQYF. DNA for the CDR3: TGTGCCATCAGTGACCGCGGACTAGCGGCGTACGAGCAGTACTTC.

The chain links TRBV18 to TRBJ1-5; D gene uncertain. Germline CDR1 is KGHSH and CDR2 is LQKENI. There are 12 residues in the CDR3. Trimming stripped 3 bases from V and 8 bases from J, with 8 bases between. The CDR3 region is CASSPVPEPQHF. CDR3 coding DNA: TGTGCCAGCTCACCCGTCCCAGAGCCCCAGCATTTT.

The chain uses TRBV5-1 and TRBJ1-1; D gene uncertain. The CDR3 is 13 amino acids. CDR1 is SGHRS, CDR2 YFSETQ, per germline. V lost 4 bases and J 3 bases, leaving 10 bases between the germline ends. In DNA, the CDR3 is TGCGCCAGCAGCCCCTACGGGGACACTGAAGCTTTCTTT. This codes for CASSPYGDTEAFF.

The gene calls are TRBV6-5 and TRBJ2-6; TRBD2 matches at 8 bases. With 6 bases clipped from V and 2 bases from J, the junction kept 3 bases outside the gene matches. CDR3 length equals 15 residues. Germline V CDR1 and CDR2: MNHEY, SVGAGI. This chain's CDR3 is CASSDGGAGANVLTF. The CDR3, as DNA: TGTGCCAGCAGCGACGGGGGGGCTGGGGCCAACGTCCTGACTTTC.

CDR3 sequence (DNA): TGTGCCAGCAGTTACCAGGGTTTCACAGTGACCCAGTACTTC. Translation: CASSYQGFTVTQYF. The gene calls are TRBV6-5 and TRBJ2-5, with D possibly matching TRBD1 (5 bases). Deletions cut 2 bases from V and 7 bases from J, with 14 bases between. The CDR3 is made up of 14 amino acids. CDR1 MNHEY and CDR2 SVGAGI come from the germline V gene.

The chain employs TRBV11-2 and TRBJ1-2; 7 bases map to TRBD1. Germline V CDR1 and CDR2: SGHAT, FQNNGV. V was clipped by 0 bases and J by 4 bases; unmatched bases: 2. The CDR3 consists of 14 residues. The DNA for the CDR3 is TGTGCCAGCAGCTTAGAGCCAGGGGGCTATGGCTACACCTTC. As protein: CASSLEPGGYGYTF.

This clone showed up just a few times. The chain employs TRBV29-1 and TRBJ2-5; D is ambiguous. The germline CDR1 and CDR2 sequences are SQVTM and ANQGSEA. Between the trimmed V and J ends, which lost 4 bases and 4 bases, there was a span of 10 bases. The CDR3 covers 12 residues. The CDR3 DNA follows: TGCAGCGTTGCCGGGTTAGGAGAGACCCAGTACTTC. Protein sequence: CSVAGLGETQYF.

This clone was seen a handful of times. The genes are TRBV15 and TRBJ2-3; D may be TRBD2 (5 bases). The germline V gene encodes CDR1 LNHNV and CDR2 YYDKDF (reference sequence). V lost 0 bases to trimming and J lost 4 bases, with 11 bases between them. The CDR3 is made up of 15 amino acids. CDR3 residues: CATSRDRTEADTQYF. CDR3 in DNA: TGTGCCACCAGCAGAGATCGGACTGAGGCAGATACGCAGTATTTT.

DNA for the CDR3: TGTGCCAGCAGTCCCCTGGCGGTAAACTATGGCTACACCTTC. This gives the protein CASSPLAVNYGYTF. V gene TRBV7-9 combines with J gene TRBJ1-2; the D is unclear. The CDR3 contains 14 residues. V lost 6 bases and J 2 bases, leaving 13 bases between the germline ends. The germline V gene has CDR1 SEHNR and CDR2 FQNEAQ (reference sequence).

The J gene is TRBJ1-2, the V gene TRBV20-1; D uncertain. Per the germline V gene, CDR1 is DFQATT and CDR2 is SNEGSKA (reference sequence). The germline V and J ends were trimmed by 2 bases and 7 bases, with 5 bases remaining between them. This CDR3 has 10 residues. The CDR3: CSARRGGYTF. The CDR3 DNA is TGCAGTGCTAGACGGGGTGGCTACACCTTC.

This clone was counted only a few times. J is TRBJ2-3 and V is TRBV2, with D possibly TRBD1 on 5 matching bases. This CDR3 spans 15 amino acids. With 4 bases removed from V and 4 bases from J, the gap between germline ends came to 15 bases. Germline CDR1 SNHLY, CDR2 FYNNEI. This CDR3 reads CASSASRALADTQYF. In nucleotides, the CDR3 is TGTGCCAGCAGTGCCAGCAGGGCATTGGCAGATACGCAGTATTTT.

In this sample, this clone turned up a few times. Other DNA sequences of this sample code for an identical CDR3. This sequence joins TRBV18 and TRBJ2-3; the match to TRBD1 covers 8 bases. This CDR3 comprises 15 residues. The germline CDR1 and CDR2 sequences are KGHSH and LQKENI. Losses at the gene ends were 2 bases for V and 2 bases for J; bases not matched to a gene: 3. The CDR3 protein is CASSPGQGATDTQYF. The CDR3 nucleotides read TGTGCCAGCTCACCAGGGCAGGGGGCCACAGATACGCAGTATTTT.

This clone has only one observation. The chain recombines TRBV11-2 with TRBJ2-5; D possibly corresponds to TRBD2 (5 bases). Trimming stripped 3 bases from V and 7 bases from J, with 9 bases between. CDR3 length: 12 amino acids. The germline CDR1 and CDR2 sequences are SGHAT and FQNNGV. The CDR3 is CASSLRDVTQYF. For the CDR3, the DNA is TGTGCCAGCAGCTTGAGGGATGTGACCCAGTACTTC.

The rearrangement uses TRBV5-4 and TRBJ2-1; D is undetermined. Trimming pared 0 bases from V and 5 bases from J, leaving 6 bases between. CDR1 is SGHNT and CDR2 is YYREEE in the germline V gene (reference sequence). The CDR3 runs 13 residues. The CDR3 bases are TGTGCCAGCAGCTTGGGAGTGAACAATGAGCAGTTCTTC. Residues: CASSLGVNNEQFF. Drawing the rest from reference TRBV5-4 and TRBJ2-1, the complete variable domain is ETGVTQSPTHLIKTRGQQVTLRCSSQSGHNTVSWYQQALGQGPQFIFQYYREEENGRGNFPPRFSGLQFPNYSSELNVNALELDDSALYLCASSLGVNNEQFFGPGTRLTVL.

This clone was counted a single time. The genes are TRBV5-1 and TRBJ2-7, with 10 bases aligning to TRBD1. Trimming removed 3 bases from V and 4 bases from J; junction bases left unmatched: 4. Germline lookup yields CDR1 SGHRS and CDR2 YFSETQ. The CDR3 has 14 residues. The CDR3 reads CASSSGDRGYEQYF. The CDR3 DNA sequence: TGCGCCAGCAGCTCCGGGGACAGGGGATACGAGCAGTACTTC.

This clone was seen a handful of times. The V call is TRBV7-3, the J call TRBJ2-1, with TRBD2 identical over 13 bases. The trim removed 2 bases at V and 7 bases at J, leaving 5 bases unmatched. The CDR3 is 16 residues long. Germline CDR1 SGHTA, CDR2 FQGTGA. The CDR3 bases are TGTGCCAGCAGCTTATCGGAGACTAGCGGGAGGAATGAGCAGTTCTTC. This encodes CASSLSETSGRNEQFF. The variable domain in full, with the rest retrieved from reference TRBV7-3 and TRBJ2-1, is GAGVSQTPSNKVTEKGKYVELRCDPISGHTALYWYRQSLGQGPEFLIYFQGTGAADDSGLPNDRFFAVRPEGSVSTLKIQRTERGDSAVYLCASSLSETSGRNEQFFGPGTRLTVL.

The chain has TRBV5-1 and TRBJ2-3; 9 bases agree with TRBD2. The CDR3 has 18 residues. V trimming: 3 bases; J trimming: 3 bases; junction bases outside the gene matches: 14. Germline lookup yields CDR1 SGHRS and CDR2 YFSETQ. In nucleotides, the CDR3 is TGCGCCAGCAGCTCTATAGGAGCGGGAGGCGGGGTGACAGATACGCAGTATTTT. It codes for CASSSIGAGGGVTDTQYF.